Shown below are 3 T cell receptor beta chains from a single sample sequenced in a study of T cells after yellow fever vaccination. TCRdb reprocessed the 5' RACE reads with MiXCR, giving one entry per CDR3 protein. This sample has roughly 140,000 distinct CDR3 sequences, with about 7.7% found just once. The sequenced sample was CD4+ T cells sorted from PBMCs, obtained 5 days after the yellow fever booster vaccination. The receptors were sampled from a man younger than 45 who received the YFV17D yellow fever vaccine.

There are many counts of this clonotype. The chain has TRBV12-3 or TRBV12-4 and TRBJ2-7; D perhaps matches TRBD2 (5 bases). This CDR3 has 14 amino acids. V was clipped by 10 bases and J by 7 bases, with 23 bases between them. In DNA form, the CDR3 reads TGTGCCACAGGTCGGCGGGCAGAGAATGTAGAGCAGTACTTC. It codes for CATGRRAENVEQYF.

This clonotype was counted many times. The V gene is TRBV5-1, the J gene TRBJ2-7, with TRBD2 matching 9 bases. J lost 1 base, V lost 4 bases, and 6 bases had no gene match. CDR3 length equals 15 residues. Germline-derived CDR1 and CDR2 are SGHRS and YFSETQ. The CDR3 here is CASSHLAGNSYEQYF. In DNA, the CDR3 is TGCGCCAGCAGCCATCTAGCGGGAAATTCCTACGAGCAGTACTTC.

In its sample, this clonotype was seen many times. The V gene is TRBV20-1, the J gene TRBJ2-7, with unresolved D. The V gene lost 5 bases and the J gene lost 4 bases, with 18 bases spanning the gap. The germline V gene encodes CDR1 DFQATT and CDR2 SNEGSKA (reference sequence). CDR3 size: 14 residues. DNA for the CDR3: TGCAGTGCTTCCGTCTTAACCCGCCTTTACGAGCAGTACTTC. Protein: CSASVLTRLYEQYF.